The 27 T cell receptor beta chains presented below share a single source sample, sequenced in a study of blood T cells in healthy people across ages (dated by TCRdb to the mid-2010s). The library was built by means of 5' RACE. These reads were obtained on an Illumina HiSeq 2500. A second PCR of 7 to 11 cycles was performed with a sample-barcoded 5' primer and a J-beta primer mix. The public reads were reprocessed in TCRdb via fastp at Q25 and MiXCR, keeping in-frame beta chains. When rows share a CDR3 protein, they turn into one entry using the most common DNA and genes. The sample yields about a million distinct CDR3 sequences; 51% were counted once. 20% to 25% of the sample comes from the top ten. Sample: blood. These receptors were collected from a woman aged 55 to 70 in good health.

J is TRBJ2-3 and V is TRBV2; D gene unclear. V was clipped by 3 bases and J by 4 bases, with 5 bases between them. The germline gives CDR1 SNHLY, CDR2 FYNNEI. CDR3 length equals 12 residues. In nucleotides, the CDR3 is TGTGCCAGCAGTGACGTGGCAGATACGCAGTATTTT. The encoded protein is CASSDVADTQYF.

The chain uses TRBV5-5 and TRBJ2-7; D not resolved. V was shortened by 2 bases and J by 2 bases, with 14 bases between the two germline ends. Germline V gives CDR1 SGHKS, CDR2 YYEKEE (reference sequence). This CDR3 contains 15 residues. For the CDR3, the DNA is TGTGCCAGCAGCTTTAAATTAACTGGGACCTACGAGCAGTACTTC. Translation gives CASSFKLTGTYEQYF.

The chain is built from TRBV20-1 and TRBJ2-3; 9 bases agree with TRBD2. Germline trimming cut 0 bases from V and 4 bases from J; bases unmatched to any gene: 11. Germline values: CDR1 DFQATT, CDR2 SNEGSKA (reference sequence). This CDR3 has 17 residues. The CDR3: CSARDPRAGGPADTQYF. The CDR3 DNA sequence: TGCAGTGCTAGAGACCCCAGGGCGGGAGGGCCTGCAGATACGCAGTATTTT.

Ten or more counts support this clonotype. The chain combines TRBV12-3 or TRBV12-4 with TRBJ1-2, with D possibly matching TRBD1 (6 bases). The CDR3 loop spans 13 amino acids. V was shortened by 5 bases and J by 8 bases, with 15 bases between the two germline ends. CDR3 protein: CASSAAGTMGYTF. As DNA, the CDR3 is TGTGCCAGCAGTGCAGCCGGGACAATGGGCTACACCTTC.

The genes are TRBV6-1 and TRBJ2-3, with a weak D call TRBD2 (6 bases). The V end was cut by 4 bases, the J end by 4 bases, with 21 bases between. This CDR3 is 17 amino acids long. Germline lookup yields CDR1 MNHNS and CDR2 SASEGT. This CDR3 reads CASSALGIPGVSDTQYF. The CDR3, as DNA: TGTGCCAGCAGTGCACTGGGGATTCCGGGGGTGTCAGATACGCAGTATTTT.

This clonotype was seen more than once but under ten times. This CDR3 reads CASSFGQGSTDTQYF. CDR3 coding DNA: TGCGCCAGCAGTTTCGGACAGGGTAGCACAGATACGCAGTATTTT. This chain connects TRBV10-2 to TRBJ2-3, with 8 nucleotides matching TRBD1. CDR3 length equals 15 residues. Trimming at V came to 5 bases and at J to 0 bases, leaving 4 bases not matched to a gene. Germline values: CDR1 WSHSY, CDR2 SAAADI.

V and J are TRBV7-9 and TRBJ2-1; weak D call: TRBD2 (5 bases). CDR3 length: 15 amino acids. Trimming removed 4 bases at V and 5 bases at J, with 15 bases between. CDR1 and CDR2 (germline): SEHNR, FQNEAQ (reference sequence). CDR3 bases: TGTGCCAGCAGCTCACCGGAGGCGAAGCACAATGAGCAGTTCTTC. Its translation: CASSSPEAKHNEQFF.

The chain carries TRBV7-2 and TRBJ2-4; 8 nucleotides line up with TRBD1. Trimming at V came to 5 bases and at J to 11 bases, leaving 5 bases not matched to a gene. Germline V gene data show CDR1 as SGHTA and CDR2 as FQGNSA. The CDR3 is 12 amino acids. The CDR3 loop is CASSRDRGVQYF. In nucleotides, the CDR3 is TGTGCCAGCAGCCGAGACAGGGGAGTTCAGTACTTC.

Turning to this clonotype: Germline and junction disagree at one end, which may indicate a read error. V is TRBV7-2 and J is TRBJ2-7; 7 bases align to TRBD2. Germline lookup yields CDR1 SGHTA and CDR2 FQGNSA. This CDR3 has 18 amino acids. This chain's CDR3 is CVSSLRIGEGNPLTEQYF. The CDR3 DNA is TGTGTCAGCAGCTTAAGGATTGGGGAGGGGAATCCGTTAACCGAGCAGTACTTC.

The genes are TRBV9 and TRBJ2-7; TRBD2 agrees at 8 bases. V was clipped by 4 bases and J by 0 bases; unmatched bases: 15. The CDR3 loop spans 18 amino acids. CDR1 is SGDLS and CDR2 is YYNGEE in the germline V gene. The CDR3 loop is CASSPKWGLAGSSYEQYF. The CDR3 nucleotides read TGTGCCAGCAGCCCAAAATGGGGGCTAGCGGGTAGCTCCTACGAGCAGTACTTC.

The genes are TRBV2 and TRBJ2-4; no clear D. Judging by the DNA end, TRBJ2-7 fits better; the J call may be wrong. Germline V gene data show CDR1 as SNHLY and CDR2 as FYNNEI. The CDR3 length is 15 residues. The chain's CDR3 is CASSPPLLLGVEQYF. DNA of the CDR3: TGTGCCAGCAGTCCACCTTTACTCCTGGGTGTCGAGCAGTACTTC.

This clonotype occurred a few times. CDR3 sequence: CASSLPPNYEQYF. CDR3 coding DNA: TGTGCCAGCAGCCTCCCACCTAACTACGAGCAGTACTTC. The V and J genes are TRBV7-2 and TRBJ2-7, with D hard to call. Trimming removed 5 bases at V and 3 bases at J, with 11 bases between. Looked up from germline, CDR1 is SGHTA and CDR2 is FQGNSA. The CDR3 sequence is 13 residues long.

V and J are TRBV4-2 and TRBJ1-6, with a tentative D call TRBD1 (6 bases). Trimming took off 0 bases at V and 9 bases at J, with 15 bases between the two ends. The CDR3 spans 16 residues. Germline loops: CDR1 LGHNA, CDR2 YNFKEQ. In nucleotides, the CDR3 is TGTGCCAGCAGCCAAGATCTTCTGGGGGCGGGTTCACCCCTCCACTTT. The encoded protein is CASSQDLLGAGSPLHF.

The J gene is TRBJ2-7, the V gene TRBV11-2; a possible D gene is TRBD1 (6 bases). Per germline, CDR1 SGHAT and CDR2 FQNNGV. The CDR3 contains 17 residues. Between the trimmed V and J ends, which lost 5 bases and 0 bases, there was a span of 20 bases. CDR3 in amino acids: CASSTPPGSGVSYEQYF. CDR3 bases: TGTGCCAGCAGCACTCCCCCTGGGTCAGGGGTCTCCTACGAGCAGTACTTC.

This clonotype was observed a handful of times. This chain connects TRBV29-1 to TRBJ1-4; 9 bases are shared with TRBD1. There are 15 residues in the CDR3. Germline CDR1 is SQVTM and CDR2 is ANQGSEA. V shed 6 bases, J shed 8 bases, and the junction held 13 bases outside the gene matches. For the CDR3, the DNA is TGCAGCGTCGCGGGACAGGGAAGATGGTCCGAAAAACTGTTTTTT. Its protein is CSVAGQGRWSEKLFF.

For this clonotype: A much larger clone lies one base from this, so it may be a read error. The chain joins TRBV29-1 to TRBJ2-5; 8 nucleotides align to TRBD1. Germline assignment: CDR1 SQVTM and CDR2 ANQGSEA. This CDR3 spans 14 amino acids. CDR3 in amino acids: CSALRDRRQETRYF. In nucleotides, the CDR3 is TGCAGCGCTCTCCGGGACAGGCGACAAGAGACCCGGTACTTC.

The chain employs TRBV6-2 or TRBV6-3 and TRBJ2-4, with TRBD1 as a possible D gene (7 bases). The J call may be faulty, since TRBJ2-7 better matches the DNA end. Germline assignment: CDR1 MNHEY and CDR2 SVGEGT. This CDR3 comprises 16 residues. The CDR3 coding sequence is TGTGCCAGCAGCCGCATACCCAGGGGGGCAGCCTCCGAGCAGTACTTC. This gives the protein CASSRIPRGAASEQYF.

The chain employs TRBV15 and TRBJ2-7; D might be TRBD2 (5 bases). The CDR3 totals 14 residues. Germline lookup yields CDR1 LNHNV and CDR2 YYDKDF (reference sequence). The V end was cut by 4 bases, the J end by 3 bases, with 13 bases between. CDR3 in amino acids: CATSKYGISYEQYF. For the CDR3, the DNA is TGTGCCACCAGCAAGTACGGGATAAGCTACGAGCAGTACTTC.

This rearrangement joins TRBV5-1 to TRBJ2-1; no clear D gene. The last part of the DNA fits TRBJ2-7 better; the J call may be wrong. The CDR3 extends over 17 amino acids. The germline V gene has CDR1 SGHRS and CDR2 YFSETQ. The DNA of the CDR3 is TGCGCCAGCAGCTTGGCCCTCAGCCAACCGTGGAACAATGAGCAGTACTTC. It is translated as CASSLALSQPWNNEQYF.

The rearrangement joins TRBV3-1 to TRBJ2-5, with 10 bases that match TRBD2. Unmatched junction bases numbered 2, after V lost 0 bases and J lost 4 bases. This CDR3 has 15 amino acids. CDR1 is LGHDT, CDR2 YNNKEL, per germline (reference sequence). CDR3 protein: CASSQEAGGGETQYF. The CDR3 region has the DNA TGTGCCAGCAGCCAAGAAGCGGGAGGGGGAGAGACCCAGTACTTC.

For this clonotype: At one of its ends the junction is not consistent with the germline gene, which may arise from a read error. This sequence joins TRBV14 and TRBJ2-7; unclear D gene. Germline CDR1 is SGHDN and CDR2 is FVKESK. CDR3 length equals 13 residues. DNA of the CDR3: TGTGCCAGCGGCCAAGGCTTAGCCTACGAGCAGTACTTC. Its translation: CASGQGLAYEQYF.

The V and J genes are TRBV3-1 and TRBJ1-1; D uncertain. The CDR3 is 12 residues long. The germline V and J ends were trimmed by 1 base and 6 bases, with 6 bases remaining between them. Per the germline V gene, CDR1 is LGHDT and CDR2 is YNNKEL (reference sequence). CDR3 region: CASSQVLSEAFF. The CDR3 DNA follows: TGTGCCAGCAGCCAAGTTCTCTCTGAAGCTTTCTTT. The full variable domain, completed using reference TRBV3-1 and TRBJ1-1, is DTAVSQTPKYLVTQMGNDKSIKCEQNLGHDTMYWYKQDSKKFLKIMFSYNNKELIINETVPNRFSPKSPDKAHLNLHINSLELGDSAVYFCASSQVLSEAFFGQGTRLTVV.

This clonotype was seen a single time. The junction departs from the called germline gene at one end, perhaps through a read error. The genes are TRBV4-1 and TRBJ2-7; D perhaps matches TRBD2 (5 bases). The J call is in doubt because the DNA end fits TRBJ2-5 better. This CDR3 has 13 residues. The V gene's germline CDR1 is MGHRA and CDR2 YSYEKL. The CDR3 DNA reads TGCGCCAGCGGGATAGCGTCGCAAGGGACCCAGTACTTC. Protein sequence: CASGIASQGTQYF.

The rearrangement uses TRBV7-2 and TRBJ2-3; 11 bases are shared with TRBD2. The CDR3 loop spans 15 amino acids. Germline V lookup: CDR1 SGHTA, CDR2 FQGNSA. V lost 6 bases, J lost 6 bases, and 8 bases stayed unmatched. The CDR3, as DNA: TGTGCCAGCAGTCACGGGACTAGCGGTCCCGATACGCAGTATTTT. The encoded protein is CASSHGTSGPDTQYF.

This chain connects TRBV12-3 or TRBV12-4 to TRBJ2-7, with 10 bases lining up with TRBD1. This CDR3 is built from 14 residues. With 6 bases clipped from V and 6 bases from J, the junction kept 8 bases outside the gene matches. The CDR3 nucleotides read TGTGCCAGCAGCCCTCGGACAGGGGGGGGCGAGCAGTACTTC. Translating it yields CASSPRTGGGEQYF.

The chain employs TRBV5-6 and TRBJ2-2, with D unresolved. There are 16 residues in the CDR3. CDR1 and CDR2 (germline): SGHDT, YYEEEE. V lost 0 bases to trimming and J lost 1 base, with 10 bases between them. CDR3 loop: CASSLVSELNTGELFF. In DNA, the CDR3 is TGTGCCAGCAGCTTGGTATCAGAACTGAACACCGGGGAGCTGTTTTTT.

On this clonotype itself: A junction end diverges from the germline sequence, so it may reflect a read error. The chain combines TRBV4-2 with TRBJ1-5, with no clear D. Germline V CDR1 and CDR2: LGHNA, YNFKEQ. The CDR3 is 14 amino acids. CDR3 amino acids: CASSQETVDQPQHF. CDR3 DNA: TGTGCCAGCAGCCAAGAAACGGTAGATCAACCCCAGCATTTT.